Below are 23 T cell receptor beta chains sequenced from a single sample in a study of spatial heterogeneity in lung cancer. Time point reported: sample taken at primary tumor resection. In each case, whole RNA from tumor, nontumor lung or frozen PBMC was sequenced unsorted. TCRdb processed the 5' RACE reads anew with MiXCR; each CDR3 protein has one entry. Counted here are more than 85,000 distinct CDR3 sequences, roughly 10% occurring once; the ten biggest clones make up about 7%. Here the sequenced sample was PBMCs, taken at surgery. The origin of the receptors is a male donor with early-stage non-small cell lung cancer.

The chain links TRBV7-3 to TRBJ1-1, with D perhaps TRBD1 (5 bases). Between the trimmed V and J ends, which lost 2 bases and 5 bases, there was a span of 9 bases. The germline gives CDR1 SGHTA, CDR2 FQGTGA. The CDR3 totals 13 residues. The CDR3 here is CASSLGGGTEAFF. The CDR3 DNA follows: TGTGCCAGCAGCTTAGGGGGAGGTACTGAAGCTTTCTTT.

This clonotype was observed at least ten times. The chain links TRBV23-1 to TRBJ2-7; 7 nucleotides agree with TRBD2. TRBV23-1 is flagged as an ORF with uncertain function. The CDR3 length is 16 residues. The trim removed 1 base at V and 4 bases at J, leaving 10 bases unmatched. CDR3 protein: CASSQCRLRRGYEQYF. The CDR3 DNA is TGCGCCAGCAGTCAATGCCGCCTGCGGCGGGGGTACGAGCAGTACTTC.

This clonotype was detected a few times. The chain carries TRBV20-1 and TRBJ2-4; 11 nucleotides match TRBD1. V lost 3 bases, J lost 1 base, and 14 bases stayed unmatched. Germline V gene lookup returns CDR1 DFQATT and CDR2 SNEGSKA (reference sequence). This CDR3 is built from 19 residues. CDR3 region: CSARVNSGTGGLAKNIQYF. The CDR3 region has the DNA TGCAGTGCTAGGGTTAACTCCGGGACAGGGGGACTCGCCAAAAACATTCAGTACTTC.

This clonotype was observed many times. The chain is built from TRBV28 and TRBJ2-7; D is possibly TRBD1 or TRBD2 (7 bases each). Germline CDR1 MDHEN, CDR2 SYDVKM. The CDR3 sequence is 13 residues long. With 2 bases removed from V and 4 bases from J, the gap between germline ends came to 9 bases. The CDR3 protein is CASSLQGGYEQYF. The CDR3 bases are TGTGCCAGCAGTTTACAGGGGGGGTACGAGCAGTACTTC.

This clonotype was recorded at least ten times. This rearrangement joins TRBV12-3 or TRBV12-4 to TRBJ1-1, with TRBD1 identical over 7 bases. This CDR3 region has 12 residues. The J segment lost 6 bases and the V segment lost 6 bases, leaving 4 bases of the junction unmatched. The CDR3 DNA follows: TGTGCCAGCAGGGGCGGGACAGCTGAAGCTTTCTTT. Residues: CASRGGTAEAFF.

This chain connects TRBV20-1 to TRBJ1-2; tentative D call: TRBD1 (5 bases). The germline gives CDR1 DFQATT, CDR2 SNEGSKA (reference sequence). The CDR3 covers 11 residues. V shed 5 bases and J shed 7 bases, with 11 bases lying between them. The CDR3, as DNA: TGCAGTGCTCGAACCGACAGTGGCTACACCTTC. It translates to CSARTDSGYTF.

This clonotype was detected many times. The chain uses TRBV20-1 and TRBJ1-1; 10 positions agree with TRBD1. Unmatched junction bases numbered 9, after V lost 0 bases and J lost 2 bases. The CDR3 is 17 residues long. The germline V gene has CDR1 DFQATT and CDR2 SNEGSKA (reference sequence). CDR3 residues: CSARDQGQGRFNTEAFF. CDR3 DNA: TGCAGTGCTAGAGATCAGGGACAGGGGCGCTTTAACACTGAAGCTTTCTTT.

This clonotype was seen more than once but under ten times. The V gene is TRBV10-3, the J gene TRBJ2-2; the match to TRBD1 covers 8 bases. With V trimmed by 5 bases and J by 7 bases, 3 bases remained unmatched. The CDR3 totals 13 residues. Germline V gene sequence: CDR1 ENHRY, CDR2 SYGVKD. As DNA, the CDR3 is TGTGCCATCAGTCGGACAGGGATCGGGGAGCTGTTTTTT. As protein: CAISRTGIGELFF.

The rearrangement joins TRBV7-9 to TRBJ2-3; D remains ambiguous. The CDR3 has 15 residues. Germline CDR1 is SEHNR and CDR2 is FQNEAQ (reference sequence). V lost 5 bases to trimming and J lost 0 bases, with 12 bases between them. The CDR3 sequence is CASSVGIDSTDTQYF. The CDR3, as DNA: TGTGCCAGCAGCGTAGGAATAGACAGCACAGATACGCAGTATTTT.

The chain recombines TRBV2 with TRBJ2-1; D call uncertain. Per germline, CDR1 SNHLY and CDR2 FYNNEI. V lost 3 bases and J lost 1, with 7 bases in between. The CDR3 spans 14 residues. The CDR3 DNA follows: TGTGCCAGCAGTGAGAACTATTCCTACAATGAGCAGTTCTTC. Its translation is CASSENYSYNEQFF.

This clonotype appeared many times. The chain joins TRBV7-2 to TRBJ2-3; 9 bases fit TRBD2. J gave up 0 bases and V 4 bases, and 5 bases lay outside the gene matches. Germline lookup yields CDR1 SGHTA and CDR2 FQGNSA. This CDR3 is 16 amino acids long. DNA for the CDR3: TGTGCCAGCAGCTGGCTTAGCGGGGGAAGCACAGATACGCAGTATTTT. Protein sequence: CASSWLSGGSTDTQYF.

In this sample, this clonotype turned up many times. This chain uses TRBV7-9 with TRBJ1-5; 7 bases line up with TRBD1. The CDR3 extends over 13 amino acids. J gave up 5 bases and V 4 bases, and 2 bases lay outside the gene matches. CDR1 is SEHNR and CDR2 is FQNEAQ in the germline V gene (reference sequence). The DNA of the CDR3 is TGTGCCAGCAGCTCGGGACAGCATCAGCCCCAGCATTTT. Translated: CASSSGQHQPQHF.

This CDR3 reads CASSPEGGSTDTQYF. The CDR3 DNA follows: TGTGCCAGCAGCCCTGAGGGGGGAAGCACAGATACGCAGTATTTT. The chain links TRBV7-6 to TRBJ2-3; the D gene could be TRBD1 or TRBD2 (6 bases each). Trimming removed 5 bases at V and 0 bases at J, with 12 bases between. The V gene's germline CDR1 is SGHVS and CDR2 FNYEAQ. The CDR3 sequence is 15 residues long.

This clonotype has just a few counts. This sequence joins TRBV7-2 and TRBJ2-3, with TRBD2 matching 8 bases. Per germline, CDR1 SGHTA and CDR2 FQGNSA. V was clipped by 1 base and J by 6 bases; unmatched bases: 9. The CDR3 length is 16 residues. CDR3 protein: CASSLGGRGALDTQYF. CDR3 nucleotides: TGTGCCAGCAGCTTAGGCGGGCGGGGGGCCCTGGATACGCAGTATTTT.

This clonotype was seen more than once but under ten times. The chain recombines TRBV4-2 with TRBJ1-6; D gene uncertain. The CDR3 spans 13 residues. V gave up 0 bases and J gave up 9 bases, with 6 bases separating them. From germline, CDR1 is LGHNA and CDR2 YNFKEQ. The CDR3 DNA follows: TGTGCCAGCAGCCAAGATTTGGGTTCACCCCTCCACTTT. It encodes CASSQDLGSPLHF.

This clonotype has ten or more counts. V gene TRBV2 combines with J gene TRBJ1-3, with 10 nucleotides matching TRBD1. Germline CDR1 is SNHLY and CDR2 is FYNNEI. V dropped 8 bases and J dropped 8; count of bases not matched to a gene: 3. The CDR3 is made up of 12 amino acids. The CDR3 region is CASRDRGDTIYF. Written as DNA, the CDR3 is TGTGCCAGCCGGGACAGGGGAGACACCATATATTTT.

This clonotype turned up a few times. The genes are TRBV29-1 and TRBJ2-3; the D is unclear. This CDR3 is built from 12 residues. CDR1 and CDR2 from the germline V gene are SQVTM and ANQGSEA. Trimming removed 3 bases from V and 2 bases from J, with 6 bases in between. CDR3: CSVEANTDTQYF. CDR3 sequence (DNA): TGCAGCGTTGAGGCCAACACAGATACGCAGTATTTT.

This clonotype has ten or more counts. The chain has TRBV3-1 and TRBJ2-2; 8 nucleotides match TRBD1. The ends lost 0 bases at V and 5 bases at J; junction bases unmatched: 5. The CDR3 extends over 16 amino acids. The germline gives CDR1 LGHDT, CDR2 YNNKEL (reference sequence). In nucleotides, the CDR3 is TGTGCCAGCAGCCAAGAACGAACAGGGGGTACCGGGGAGCTGTTTTTT. This codes for CASSQERTGGTGELFF.

This clonotype was seen ten or more times. V gene TRBV7-8 combines with J gene TRBJ2-2; D not certain. Trimming stripped 0 bases from V and 7 bases from J, with 9 bases between. CDR1 and CDR2 (germline): SGHVS, FQNEAQ. This CDR3 has 14 amino acids. CDR3 coding DNA: TGTGCCAGCAGCTTAGCGCATGGGATCGGGGAGCTGTTTTTT. Its protein product is CASSLAHGIGELFF.

This clonotype was picked up a small number of times. The chain combines TRBV5-8 with TRBJ2-3; 7 bases map to TRBD1. The germline gives CDR1 SGHTS, CDR2 YDEGEE. The length of the CDR3 is 13 residues. The V gene end was trimmed by 4 bases and the J gene end by 5 bases; junction bases not matched to a gene: 4. The chain's CDR3 is CASSDDREDTQYF. The CDR3 bases are TGTGCCAGCAGCGACGACAGGGAAGATACGCAGTATTTT.

This clonotype was seen only a few times. The rearrangement uses TRBV5-1 and TRBJ2-1; 10 bases map to TRBD2. Germline V gene sequence: CDR1 SGHRS, CDR2 YFSETQ. The trim removed 2 bases at V and 6 bases at J, leaving 8 bases unmatched. The CDR3 is 16 amino acids. This chain's CDR3 is CASSFFSSGRGNEQFF. In DNA form, the CDR3 reads TGCGCCAGCAGCTTCTTTTCTAGCGGGAGAGGCAATGAGCAGTTCTTC.

This clonotype was recorded many times. The chain is built from TRBV5-1 and TRBJ2-1; 10 bases map to TRBD1. From germline, CDR1 is SGHRS and CDR2 YFSETQ. This CDR3 has 16 residues. J gave up 8 bases and V 2 bases, and 10 bases lay outside the gene matches. The DNA for the CDR3 is TGCGCCAGCAGCTTTCTCCGGACAGGGGGTATGTATGAGCAGTTCTTC. As protein: CASSFLRTGGMYEQFF. Using reference TRBV5-1 and TRBJ2-1 for the parts outside the CDR3, the full variable domain is KAGVTQTPRYLIKTRGQQVTLSCSPISGHRSVSWYQQTPGQGLQFLFEYFSETQRNKGNFPGRFSGRQFSNSRSEMNVSTLELGDSALYLCASSFLRTGGMYEQFFGPGTRLTVL.

This clonotype was seen a few times. The rearrangement links TRBV29-1 to TRBJ2-7; D may be TRBD2 (6 bases). Per the germline V gene, CDR1 is SQVTM and CDR2 is ANQGSEA. Trimming stripped 6 bases from V and 2 bases from J, with 17 bases between. There are 14 residues in the CDR3. CDR3 DNA sequence: TGCAGCGTGGCCGGAGGGCAGGACCCCTACGAGCAGTACTTC. Residues: CSVAGGQDPYEQYF.